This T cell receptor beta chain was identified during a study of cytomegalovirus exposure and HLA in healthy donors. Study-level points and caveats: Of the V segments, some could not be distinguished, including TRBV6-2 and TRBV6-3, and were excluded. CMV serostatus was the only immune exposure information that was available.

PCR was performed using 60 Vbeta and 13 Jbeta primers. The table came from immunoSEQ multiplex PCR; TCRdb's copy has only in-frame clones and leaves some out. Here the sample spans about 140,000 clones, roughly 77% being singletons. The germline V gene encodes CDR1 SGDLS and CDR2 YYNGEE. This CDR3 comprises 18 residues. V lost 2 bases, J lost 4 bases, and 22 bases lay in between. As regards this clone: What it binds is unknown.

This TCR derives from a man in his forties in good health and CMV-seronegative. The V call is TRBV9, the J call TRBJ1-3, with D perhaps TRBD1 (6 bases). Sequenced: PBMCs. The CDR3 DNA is TGTGCCAGCAGCGTTACCAGGGGAGACAGTGATAAAGGAAACACCATATATTTT. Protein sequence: CASSVTRGDSDKGNTIYF.